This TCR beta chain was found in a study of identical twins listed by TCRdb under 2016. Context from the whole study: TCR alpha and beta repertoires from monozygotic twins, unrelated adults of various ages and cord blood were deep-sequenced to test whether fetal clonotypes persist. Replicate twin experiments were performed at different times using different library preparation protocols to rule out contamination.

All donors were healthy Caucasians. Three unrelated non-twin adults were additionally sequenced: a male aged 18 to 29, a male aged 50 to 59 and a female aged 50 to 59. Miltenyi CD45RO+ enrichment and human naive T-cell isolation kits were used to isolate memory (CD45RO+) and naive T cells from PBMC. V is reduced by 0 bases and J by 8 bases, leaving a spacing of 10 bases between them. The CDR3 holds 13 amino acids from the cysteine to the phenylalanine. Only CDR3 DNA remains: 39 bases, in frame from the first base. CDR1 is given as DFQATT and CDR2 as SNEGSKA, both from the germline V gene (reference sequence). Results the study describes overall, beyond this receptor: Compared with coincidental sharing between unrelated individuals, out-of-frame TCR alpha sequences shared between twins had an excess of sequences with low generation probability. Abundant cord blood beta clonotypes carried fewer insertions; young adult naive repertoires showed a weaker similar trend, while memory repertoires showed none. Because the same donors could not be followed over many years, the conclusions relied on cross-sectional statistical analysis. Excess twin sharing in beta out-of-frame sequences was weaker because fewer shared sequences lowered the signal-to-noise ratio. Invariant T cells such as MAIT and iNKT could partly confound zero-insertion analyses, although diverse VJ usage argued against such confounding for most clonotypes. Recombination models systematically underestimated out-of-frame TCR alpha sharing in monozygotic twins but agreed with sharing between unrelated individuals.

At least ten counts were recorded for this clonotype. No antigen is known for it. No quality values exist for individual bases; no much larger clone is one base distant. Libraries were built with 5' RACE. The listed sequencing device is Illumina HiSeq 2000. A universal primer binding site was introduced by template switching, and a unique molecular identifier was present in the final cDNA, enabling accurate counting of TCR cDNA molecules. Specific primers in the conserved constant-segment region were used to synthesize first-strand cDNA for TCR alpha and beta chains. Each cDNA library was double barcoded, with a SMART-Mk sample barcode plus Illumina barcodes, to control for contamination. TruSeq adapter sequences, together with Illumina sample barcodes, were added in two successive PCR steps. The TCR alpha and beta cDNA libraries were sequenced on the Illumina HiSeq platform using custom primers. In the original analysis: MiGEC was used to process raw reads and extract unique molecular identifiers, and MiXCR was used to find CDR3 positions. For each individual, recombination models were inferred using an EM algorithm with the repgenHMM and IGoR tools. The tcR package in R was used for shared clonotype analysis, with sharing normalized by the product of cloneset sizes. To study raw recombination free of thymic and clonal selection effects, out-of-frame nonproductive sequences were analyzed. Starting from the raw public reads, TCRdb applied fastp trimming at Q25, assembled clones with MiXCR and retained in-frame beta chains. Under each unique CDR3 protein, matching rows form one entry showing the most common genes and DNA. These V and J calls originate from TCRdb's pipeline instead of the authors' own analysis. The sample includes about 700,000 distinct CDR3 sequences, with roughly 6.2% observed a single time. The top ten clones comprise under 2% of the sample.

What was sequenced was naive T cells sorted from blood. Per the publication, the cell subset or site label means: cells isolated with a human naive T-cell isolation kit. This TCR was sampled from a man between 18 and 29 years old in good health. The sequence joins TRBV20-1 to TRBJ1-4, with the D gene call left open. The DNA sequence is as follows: TGCAGTGCTAGAGATCGGTCAGGAGAAAAACTGTTTTTT. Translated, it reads CSARDRSGEKLFF.